This T cell receptor beta chain was captured in a study of human T cells and chemical hapten exposure. The CDR3 is 13 amino acids. Germline V gene data show CDR1 as LGHDT and CDR2 as YNNKEL (reference sequence). V was trimmed by 1 base and J by 3 bases, leaving 7 bases between them. Time point denoted: pre-sensitization, week 0. Documented treatment: therapeutic diphenylcyclopropenone sensitization with weekly scalp DPC. This clonotype was recorded a few times. What it recognizes is unknown. Findings of the study overall: Those TCRs sitting above 1 in 1000 frequency stayed the same with DPC sensitization. Significantly more large CDR3 similarity clusters were formed by expanded TCRs than by controls.

Each CDR3 protein gets one entry after TCRdb re-called the RACE reads with MiXCR. This repertoire shows about 260,000 distinct CDR3 sequences, about 9% found once; its top ten account for 2.3%. The sequence was obtained from a woman aged 40 to 49 with alopecia areata. Some clones in this sample may be carry-over from other donors' samples. Sequences were derived from whole blood, sampled in connection with sensitization to the hapten diphenylcyclopropenone (DPC). The gene calls are TRBV3-1 and TRBJ2-7; possible D gene TRBD2, 5 bases. Written as DNA, the CDR3 is TGTGCCAGCAGCCAAGTCGACTACTACGAGCAGTACTTC. This encodes CASSQVDYYEQYF.